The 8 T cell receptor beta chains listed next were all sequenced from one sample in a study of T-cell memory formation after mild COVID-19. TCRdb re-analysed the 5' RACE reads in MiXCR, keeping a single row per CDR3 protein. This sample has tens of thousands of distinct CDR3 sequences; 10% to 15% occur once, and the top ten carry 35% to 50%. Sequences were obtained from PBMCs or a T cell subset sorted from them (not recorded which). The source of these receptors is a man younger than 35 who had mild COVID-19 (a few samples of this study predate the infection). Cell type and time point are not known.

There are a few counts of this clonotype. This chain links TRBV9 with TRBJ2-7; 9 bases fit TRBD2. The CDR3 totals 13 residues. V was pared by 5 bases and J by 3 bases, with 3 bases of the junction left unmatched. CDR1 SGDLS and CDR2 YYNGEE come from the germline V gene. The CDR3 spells CASSPAGGYEQYF. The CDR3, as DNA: TGTGCCAGCAGTCCAGCGGGGGGCTACGAGCAGTACTTC.

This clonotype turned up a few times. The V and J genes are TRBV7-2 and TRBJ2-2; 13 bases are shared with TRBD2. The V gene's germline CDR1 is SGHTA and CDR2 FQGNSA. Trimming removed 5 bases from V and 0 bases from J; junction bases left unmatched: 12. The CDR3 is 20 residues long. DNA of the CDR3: TGTGCCAGCAGCAACCAACTAGCGGGGGGGCCTGGTACGAACACCGGGGAGCTGTTTTTT. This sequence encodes CASSNQLAGGPGTNTGELFF. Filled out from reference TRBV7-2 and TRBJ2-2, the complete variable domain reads GAGVSQSPSNKVTEKGKDVELRCDPISGHTALYWYRQSLGQGLEFLIYFQGNSAPDKSGLPSDRFSAERTGGSVSTLTIQRTQQEDSAVYLCASSNQLAGGPGTNTGELFFGEGSRLTVL.

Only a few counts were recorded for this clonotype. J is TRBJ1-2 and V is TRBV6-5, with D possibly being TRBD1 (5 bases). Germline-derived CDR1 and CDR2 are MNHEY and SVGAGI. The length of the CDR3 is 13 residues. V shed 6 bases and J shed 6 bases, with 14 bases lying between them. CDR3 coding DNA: TGTGCCAGCAGCCCCTACAGGTCCGATGGCTACACCTTC. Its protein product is CASSPYRSDGYTF.

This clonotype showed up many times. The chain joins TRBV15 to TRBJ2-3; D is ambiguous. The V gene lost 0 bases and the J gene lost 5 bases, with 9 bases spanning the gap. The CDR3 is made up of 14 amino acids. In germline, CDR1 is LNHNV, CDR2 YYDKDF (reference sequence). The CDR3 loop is CATSRDLPGDTQYF. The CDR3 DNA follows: TGTGCCACCAGCAGAGATCTGCCTGGAGATACGCAGTATTTT.

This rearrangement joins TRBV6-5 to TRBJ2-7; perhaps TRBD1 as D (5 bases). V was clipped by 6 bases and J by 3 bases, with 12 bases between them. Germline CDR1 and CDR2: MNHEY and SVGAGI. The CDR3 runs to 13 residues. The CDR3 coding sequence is TGTGCCAGCAGGGCAGGGTCGTTCTACGAGCAGTACTTC. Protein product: CASRAGSFYEQYF.

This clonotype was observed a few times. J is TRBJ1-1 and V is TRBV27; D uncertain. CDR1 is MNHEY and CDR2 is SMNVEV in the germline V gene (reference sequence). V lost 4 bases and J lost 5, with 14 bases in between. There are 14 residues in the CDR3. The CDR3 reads CASSYKGFRTEAFF. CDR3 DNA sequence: TGTGCCAGCAGTTACAAAGGGTTCCGGACTGAAGCTTTCTTT.

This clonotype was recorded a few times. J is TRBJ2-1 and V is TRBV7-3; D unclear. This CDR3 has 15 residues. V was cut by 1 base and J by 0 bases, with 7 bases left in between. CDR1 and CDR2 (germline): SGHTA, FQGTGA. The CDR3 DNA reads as TGTGCCAGCAGCTTAAGCCCAGCCTCCTACAATGAGCAGTTCTTC. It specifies CASSLSPASYNEQFF.

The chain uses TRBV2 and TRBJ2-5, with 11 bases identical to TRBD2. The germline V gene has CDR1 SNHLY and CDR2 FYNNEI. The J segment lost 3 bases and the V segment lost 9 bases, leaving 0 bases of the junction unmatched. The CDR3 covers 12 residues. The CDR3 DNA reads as TGTGCCAGGACTAGCGGGGAAGAGACCCAGTACTTC. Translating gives CARTSGEETQYF.